This TCR beta chain came from a study of T cell changes during pregnancy in multiple sclerosis. Germline V CDR1 and CDR2: SGDLS, YYNGEE. Losses at the gene ends were 4 bases for V and 5 bases for J; bases not matched to a gene: 14. This CDR3 contains 16 residues. Repertoires were generated with immunoSEQ multiplex PCR, while TCRdb's copy carries only in-frame clones and drops some. This table holds some 40,000 clones, 90% found once. This clone was observed a single time. V gene TRBV9 combines with J gene TRBJ1-2, with 7 bases that match TRBD1. The receptor was isolated from a female donor in good health, enrolled as a control in a pregnancy study. The sample consisted of peripheral blood, taken in the second trimester of pregnancy. The CDR3 sequence: CASSPSPGTDGYGYTF. DNA for the CDR3: TGTGCCAGCAGCCCCTCCCCCGGGACAGACGGGTATGGCTACACCTTC.